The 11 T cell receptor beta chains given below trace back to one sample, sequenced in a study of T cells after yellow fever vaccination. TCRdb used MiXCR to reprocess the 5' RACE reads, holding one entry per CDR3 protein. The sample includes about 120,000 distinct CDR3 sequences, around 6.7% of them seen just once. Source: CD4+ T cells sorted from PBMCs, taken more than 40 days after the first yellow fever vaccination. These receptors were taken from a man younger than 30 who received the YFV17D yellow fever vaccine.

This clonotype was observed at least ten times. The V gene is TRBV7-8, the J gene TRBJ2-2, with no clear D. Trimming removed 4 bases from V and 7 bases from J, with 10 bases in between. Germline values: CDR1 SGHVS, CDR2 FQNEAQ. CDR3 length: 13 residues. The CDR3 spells CASSSRTRGELFF. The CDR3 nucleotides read TGTGCCAGCAGCTCCCGAACCCGCGGGGAGCTGTTTTTT.

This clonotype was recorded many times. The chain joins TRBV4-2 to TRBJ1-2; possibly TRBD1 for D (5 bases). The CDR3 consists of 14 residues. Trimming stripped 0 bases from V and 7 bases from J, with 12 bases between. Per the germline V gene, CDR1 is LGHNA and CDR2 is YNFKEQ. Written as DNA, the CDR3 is TGTGCCAGCAGCCAAGATCCGACAGAGTCTGGCTACACCTTC. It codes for CASSQDPTESGYTF.

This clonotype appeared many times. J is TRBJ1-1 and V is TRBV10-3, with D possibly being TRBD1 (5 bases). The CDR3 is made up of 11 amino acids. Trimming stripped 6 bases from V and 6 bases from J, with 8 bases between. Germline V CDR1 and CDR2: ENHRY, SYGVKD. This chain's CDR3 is CAISGTSEAFF. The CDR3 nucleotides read TGTGCCATCAGCGGGACTTCTGAAGCTTTCTTT.

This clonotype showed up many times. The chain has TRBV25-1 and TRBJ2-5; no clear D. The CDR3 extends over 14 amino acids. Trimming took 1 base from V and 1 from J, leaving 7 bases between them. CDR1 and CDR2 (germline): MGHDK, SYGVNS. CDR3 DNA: TGTGCCAGCAGTGAATTGGTGAGCCAAGAGACCCAGTACTTC. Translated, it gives CASSELVSQETQYF.

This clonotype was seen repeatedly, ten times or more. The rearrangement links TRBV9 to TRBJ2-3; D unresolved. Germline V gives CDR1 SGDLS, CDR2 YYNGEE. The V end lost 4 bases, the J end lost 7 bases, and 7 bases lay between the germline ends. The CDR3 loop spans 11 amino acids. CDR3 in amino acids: CASSPGHTQYF. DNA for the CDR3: TGTGCCAGCAGCCCCGGGCATACGCAGTATTTT.

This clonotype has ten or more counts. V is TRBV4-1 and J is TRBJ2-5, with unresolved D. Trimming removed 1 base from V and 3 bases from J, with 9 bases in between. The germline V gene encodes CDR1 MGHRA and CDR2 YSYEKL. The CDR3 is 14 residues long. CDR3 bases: TGCGCCAGCAGCCAAGTGGCAATTAAAGAGACCCAGTACTTC. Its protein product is CASSQVAIKETQYF.

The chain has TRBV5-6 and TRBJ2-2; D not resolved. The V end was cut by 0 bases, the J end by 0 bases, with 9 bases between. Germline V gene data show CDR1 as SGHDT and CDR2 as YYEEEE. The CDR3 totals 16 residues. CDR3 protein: CASSLVGRANTGELFF. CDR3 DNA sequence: TGTGCCAGCAGCTTGGTTGGCAGAGCGAACACCGGGGAGCTGTTTTTT. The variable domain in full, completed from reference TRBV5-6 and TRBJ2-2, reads DAGVTQSPTHLIKTRGQQVTLRCSPKSGHDTVSWYQQALGQGPQFIFQYYEEEERQRGNFPDRFSGHQFPNYSSELNVNALLLGDSALYLCASSLVGRANTGELFFGEGSRLTVL.

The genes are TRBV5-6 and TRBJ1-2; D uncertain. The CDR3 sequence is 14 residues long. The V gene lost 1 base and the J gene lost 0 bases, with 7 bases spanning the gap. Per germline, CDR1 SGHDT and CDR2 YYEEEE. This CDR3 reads CASSLQAANYGYTF. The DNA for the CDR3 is TGTGCCAGCAGCTTGCAGGCCGCTAACTATGGCTACACCTTC.

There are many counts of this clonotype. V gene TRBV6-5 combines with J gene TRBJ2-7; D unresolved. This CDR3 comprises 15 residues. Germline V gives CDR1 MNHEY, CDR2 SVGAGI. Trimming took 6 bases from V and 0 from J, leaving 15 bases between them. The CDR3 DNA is TGTGCCAGCAGAACCATAGGACGGTACTCCTACGAGCAGTACTTC. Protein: CASRTIGRYSYEQYF.

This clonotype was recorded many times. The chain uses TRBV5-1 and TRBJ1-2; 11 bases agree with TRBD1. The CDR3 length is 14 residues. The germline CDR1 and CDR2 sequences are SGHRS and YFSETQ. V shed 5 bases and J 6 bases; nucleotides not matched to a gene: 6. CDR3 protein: CASRTGTGGDGYTF. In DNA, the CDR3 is TGCGCCAGCAGGACCGGGACAGGGGGAGATGGCTACACCTTC.

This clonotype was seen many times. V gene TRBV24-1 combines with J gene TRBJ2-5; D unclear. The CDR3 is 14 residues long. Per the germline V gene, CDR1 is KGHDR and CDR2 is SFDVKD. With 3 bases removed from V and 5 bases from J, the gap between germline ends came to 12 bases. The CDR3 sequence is CATSDPEKGETQYF. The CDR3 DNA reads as TGTGCCACCAGTGATCCCGAAAAAGGGGAGACCCAGTACTTC.